This is a list of T cell receptor beta chains from one sample in a study of control samples from healthy donors and cancer patients. Libraries were prepared by immunoSEQ multiplex PCR; TCRdb keeps only in-frame clonotypes and omits some of them. The sample carries about 160,000 clones, about 90% recorded once. Sequencing used blood. The receptors stem from a woman in her twenties or thirties in good health. The CDR3 runs from the conserved cysteine through the conserved F or W. Fields, in order: J gene, V gene, D gene, clone size, CDR3 DNA, CDR3 protein. The D gene is left open where the match is weak. For some rows the clone size is stated as once, few or many, or as a class when expanded; others skip it.

TRBJ2-5 TRBV20-1 . . TGCAGTGCTATAGATGAGACCCAGTACTTC CSAIDETQYF
TRBJ1-5 TRBV28 . . TGTGCCAGCAGCAAAGGGGCCGTGGGAAGCAATCAGCCCCAGCATTTT CASSKGAVGSNQPQHF
TRBJ1-5 TRBV7-9 . once TGTGCCAGCAGCCGTCTAAATCAGCCCCAGCATTTT CASSRLNQPQHF
TRBJ2-7 TRBV27 TRBD1 . TGTGCCAGCAGTTCCGGGACAGGGTATTACGAGCAGTACTTC CASSSGTGYYEQYF
TRBJ2-7 TRBV7-9 . . TGTGCCAGCAGCTCCCCCCTTGCTTCGGGCGGCTACGAGCAGTACTTC CASSSPLASGGYEQYF
TRBJ1-4 TRBV28 . . TGTGCCAGCAGGGCAAGGGGGACAAAAAATGAAAAACTGTTTTTT CASRARGTKNEKLFF
TRBJ2-1 TRBV15 TRBD2 . TGTGCCACCAGCGGGACTAGCGGGAGTGCCGATGAGCAGTTCTTC CATSGTSGSADEQFF
TRBJ2-3 TRBV10-3 . . TGTGCCATCAGTGAGGGGGCGGAGGCAGATACGCAGTATTTT CAISEGAEADTQYF
TRBJ2-2 TRBV27 . . TGTGCCAGCAGTCCCCAGAACACCGGGGAGCTGTTTTTT CASSPQNTGELFF
TRBJ2-7 TRBV7-9 . once TGTGCCAGCAGCTTAGCTGGGAGCTACGAGCAGTACTTC CASSLAGSYEQYF
TRBJ1-5 TRBV6-5 . . TGTGCCAGCAGACGCTTCGGGGATCAGCCCCAGCATTTT CASRRFGDQPQHF
TRBJ2-1 TRBV5-1 TRBD1 . TGCGCCAGCAGGATTGAGGGGGCGGATGAGCAGTTCTTC CASRIEGADEQFF
TRBJ2-7 TRBV3-1/TRBV3-2 . . TGTGCCAGCAGCCAAGGGCATCGCTCCTACGAGCAGTACTTC CASSQGHRSYEQYF
TRBJ2-2 TRBV15 . . TGTGCCACCCGCCCGGGGAACACCGGGGAGCTGTTTTTT CATRPGNTGELFF
TRBJ2-7 TRBV6-5 . . TGTGCCAGCGGGCATAGACTCGACGAGCAGTACTTC CASGHRLDEQYF
TRBJ2-3 TRBV3-1/TRBV3-2 . . TGTGCCAGCAGCCAAGAATACAGGGAGGGCACAGATACGCAGTATTTT CASSQEYREGTDTQYF
TRBJ2-7 TRBV6-1 . . TGTGCCAGCAGTGAATCGGACCCCCGAGACGAGCAGTACTTC CASSESDPRDEQYF
TRBJ1-6 TRBV9 . . TGTGCCAGCGCGTCTGAACAGGGAACTCATTCACCCCTCCACTTT CASASEQGTHSPLHF
TRBJ1-2 TRBV12-3/TRBV12-4 . . TGTGCCAGCAGTTTATCCGTAGGCTATGGCTACACCTTC CASSLSVGYGYTF
TRBJ2-3 TRBV6-4 TRBD2 . TGTGCCAGCAGTGAGCGGGAGGGCACAGATACGCAGTATTTT CASSEREGTDTQYF
TRBJ2-1 TRBV12-5 TRBD2 . TGTGCTAGTGGTCTCGGCCTTAGCGGGAGTCTCTACAATGAGCAGTTCTTC CASGLGLSGSLYNEQFF
TRBJ1-2 TRBV6-5 . . TGTGCCAGCAGTTACTCGAGGGCGACAAGCTATGGCTACACCTTC CASSYSRATSYGYTF
TRBJ2-2 TRBV20-1 . . TGCAGTGCAAGTAAATGGGGAACCGGGGAGCTGTTTTTT CSASKWGTGELFF